The 22 T cell receptor beta chains below all came from one sample that was sequenced in a study of blood T cells in healthy people across ages. Using a J-beta primer mix together with a sample-barcoded 5' primer, a second PCR was run for roughly 7 to 11 cycles. Via MiXCR, TCRdb re-called the 5' RACE reads, giving one row per CDR3 protein. The sample lists about 780,000 distinct CDR3 sequences, more than 35% seen once, with about a sixth in the top ten. The material sequenced was blood. The receptors were gathered from a man older than 75 in good health.

This clonotype was observed a few times. The chain is built from TRBV12-3 or TRBV12-4 and TRBJ2-4; 9 nucleotides line up with TRBD2. Gene TRBJ2-7 matches the end of the DNA better, so the J call may be wrong. The CDR3 extends over 15 amino acids. The CDR3 protein is CASSPLAGGEPEQYF. CDR3 DNA sequence: TGTGCCAGCAGTCCCCTGGCGGGAGGGGAACCCGAGCAGTACTTC.

The gene calls are TRBV6-4 and TRBJ1-6; 7 bases match TRBD1. Germline CDR1 MRHNA, CDR2 SNTAGT. J lost 10 bases, V lost 8 bases, and 8 bases had no gene match. The CDR3 length is 13 residues. CDR3 sequence (DNA): TGTGCCAGCTCGACAGGGCTGGGCTCACCCCTCCACTTT. Its translation: CASSTGLGSPLHF.

This clonotype came up a few times. J is TRBJ2-1 and V is TRBV9; 9 bases are a match to TRBD2. The J call is doubtful: the DNA matches TRBJ2-7 better. The CDR3 totals 18 residues. Germline V gene data show CDR1 as SGDLS and CDR2 as YYNGEE. In DNA, the CDR3 is TGTGCCAGCAGCGTAGGGCGGGCTAGCGGGGCCTCCTACAATGAGCAGTACTTC. Its protein product is CASSVGRASGASYNEQYF.

V and J are TRBV6-1 and TRBJ2-3; the D gene could be TRBD1 or TRBD2 (5 bases each). CDR3 length: 16 residues. The germline V and J ends were trimmed by 1 base and 4 bases, with 15 bases remaining between them. Germline V gene lookup returns CDR1 MNHNS and CDR2 SASEGT. CDR3 in DNA: TGTGCCAGCAGTGAAGGGGCGAGGGGATGGGCAGATACGCAGTATTTT. It encodes CASSEGARGWADTQYF.

The sample holds one count of this clonotype. The chain is built from TRBV7-9 and TRBJ2-4, with 7 nucleotides matching TRBD2. The DNA matches TRBJ2-5 better at its end, which makes the J call doubtful. The CDR3 contains 16 residues. In germline, CDR1 is SEHNR, CDR2 FQNEAQ (reference sequence). The CDR3 sequence: CASSLVRGRDEETQYF. In DNA form, the CDR3 reads TGTGCCAGCAGCTTAGTACGAGGGAGGGATGAAGAGACCCAGTACTTC.

In DNA, the CDR3 is TGTGCCAGCAGCTCAGAGCGGGAGGCCCCCTACGAGCAGTACTTC. Its protein product is CASSSEREAPYEQYF. V gene TRBV11-2 combines with J gene TRBJ2-1; TRBD2 agrees at 9 bases. The J call may be incorrect, as the DNA end agrees better with TRBJ2-7. The CDR3 is 15 amino acids. Per the germline V gene, CDR1 is SGHAT and CDR2 is FQNNGV.

The genes are TRBV7-2 and TRBJ1-2; weak D call: TRBD1 (6 bases). Germline V gives CDR1 SGHTA, CDR2 FQGNSA. The CDR3 consists of 15 residues. Between the trimmed V and J ends, which lost 5 bases and 8 bases, there was a span of 21 bases. CDR3 bases: TGTGCCAGCAGCCGGACTACAGGGATCCATGGGGGCTACACCTTC. Protein product: CASSRTTGIHGGYTF.

The chain has TRBV5-1 and TRBJ2-1; 9 positions match TRBD2. V lost 5 bases to trimming and J lost 8 bases; unmatched junction nucleotides: 14. The CDR3 has 16 residues. Per germline, CDR1 SGHRS and CDR2 YFSETQ. CDR3 bases: TGCGCCAGCAGACCCGGGGTTAGCGGGAGTATCGATGAGCAGTTCTTC. This translates into CASRPGVSGSIDEQFF.

This clonotype was detected many times. The rearrangement uses TRBV20-1 and TRBJ2-7; 9 bases agree with TRBD2. From germline, CDR1 is DFQATT and CDR2 SNEGSKA (reference sequence). There are 16 residues in the CDR3. Trimming removed 3 bases from V and 6 bases from J; junction bases left unmatched: 15. The CDR3 nucleotides are TGCAGTGCTAGCAGGGCTAGCGGGACCCTCGTAGCCGAGCAGTACTTC. As protein: CSASRASGTLVAEQYF.

V and J are TRBV12-3 or TRBV12-4 and TRBJ1-4, with a possible D match to TRBD1 (5 bases). CDR3 size: 15 residues. Trimming pared 6 bases from V and 7 bases from J, leaving 18 bases between. The DNA of the CDR3 is TGTGCCAGCAGCCGGGGCCAGGCCGTCACTGAAAAACTGTTTTTT. Translation gives CASSRGQAVTEKLFF.

The chain carries TRBV7-8 and TRBJ2-1, with TRBD2 matching over 9 bases. The J call may be wrong; the DNA end is better matched by TRBJ2-7. The CDR3 has 16 amino acids. Germline V gene data show CDR1 as SGHVS and CDR2 as FQNEAQ. The CDR3 loop reads CASSPQGRAGGGEQYF. The CDR3, as DNA: TGTGCCAGCAGCCCCCAAGGACGAGCGGGAGGTGGCGAGCAGTACTTC.

The chain joins TRBV5-1 to TRBJ1-4; weak D call: TRBD1 (6 bases). Germline CDR1 SGHRS, CDR2 YFSETQ. The V gene lost 7 bases and the J gene lost 8 bases, with 18 bases spanning the gap. The CDR3 runs 14 residues. The CDR3 loop reads CASQASGVAEKLFF. DNA for the CDR3: TGCGCCAGCCAGGCCTCAGGGGTGGCCGAAAAACTGTTTTTT. The whole variable domain, remainder taken from reference TRBV5-1 and TRBJ1-4, is KAGVTQTPRYLIKTRGQQVTLSCSPISGHRSVSWYQQTPGQGLQFLFEYFSETQRNKGNFPGRFSGRQFSNSRSEMNVSTLELGDSALYLCASQASGVAEKLFFGSGTQLSVL.

This clonotype was detected ten times or more. This rearrangement joins TRBV24-1 to TRBJ2-5, with D possibly being TRBD1 or TRBD2 (5 bases each). The length of the CDR3 is 13 residues. Between the trimmed V and J ends, which lost 3 bases and 4 bases, there was a span of 8 bases. Per germline, CDR1 KGHDR and CDR2 SFDVKD. CDR3 DNA: TGTGCCACCAGTGATGGGACGTTAGAGACCCAGTACTTC. Protein sequence: CATSDGTLETQYF.

The V call is TRBV11-3, the J call TRBJ2-5, with D maybe TRBD1 (5 bases). The DNA end is a closer match to TRBJ2-7, so the J assignment may be wrong. The germline V gene encodes CDR1 SGHNT and CDR2 YENEEA. The CDR3 is made up of 15 amino acids. The CDR3 loop is CASSLQGAITYEQYF. Here the CDR3 DNA reads TGTGCCAGCAGCTTACAGGGTGCCATCACCTACGAGCAGTACTTC.

The chain joins TRBV29-1 to TRBJ2-3; possible D gene TRBD2, 6 bases. Germline V gene lookup returns CDR1 SQVTM and CDR2 ANQGSEA. This CDR3 spans 13 amino acids. With 6 bases removed from V and 4 bases from J, the gap between germline ends came to 14 bases. The CDR3 DNA is TGCAGCGTCCTTTGGGGGGTCGCAGATACGCAGTATTTT. Amino acids: CSVLWGVADTQYF.

The genes are TRBV15 and TRBJ2-1; 14 bases align to TRBD2. The V gene's germline CDR1 is LNHNV and CDR2 YYDKDF (reference sequence). The trim removed 5 bases at V and 7 bases at J, leaving 7 bases unmatched. CDR3 length: 16 amino acids. The CDR3 loop reads CATSGGGLAGVNEQFF. The CDR3 coding sequence is TGTGCCACCAGCGGAGGGGGACTAGCGGGAGTAAATGAGCAGTTCTTC.

The chain couples TRBV6-6 to TRBJ2-5, with unresolved D. This CDR3 has 13 residues. CDR1 and CDR2 from the germline V gene are MNHNY and SVGAGI (reference sequence). The ends were cut back, 6 bases at V and 5 bases at J, with 13 bases in the middle. The CDR3 is CASSRNLGETQYF. In DNA, the CDR3 is TGTGCCAGCAGCCGCAACCTGGGGGAGACCCAGTACTTC.

As regards this clonotype: One end of the junction does not line up with germline, which may come from a read error. The chain links TRBV9 to TRBJ2-7, with TRBD2 identical over 15 bases. Germline V CDR1 and CDR2: SGDLS, YYNGEE. The length of the CDR3 is 16 residues. CDR3 nucleotide sequence: TGTGCCTGCAGCTCCACACCGGGACTAGCGGGGGGCGAGCAGTACTTC. Translated: CACSSTPGLAGGEQYF.

This clonotype was seen ten or more times. The chain couples TRBV29-1 to TRBJ2-6; D is possibly TRBD1 (5 bases). Germline lookup yields CDR1 SQVTM and CDR2 ANQGSEA. Trimming removed 4 bases at V and 9 bases at J, with 10 bases between. The CDR3 is made up of 12 amino acids. Here the CDR3 reads CSVAMQGNVLTF. The CDR3 nucleotides read TGCAGCGTTGCCATGCAGGGCAACGTCCTGACTTTC.

The rearrangement joins TRBV10-3 to TRBJ2-7, with 7 bases matching TRBD2. The V and J ends lost 6 bases and 4 bases, in that order; junction bases with no gene match: 12. The CDR3 is 15 residues long. Per the germline V gene, CDR1 is ENHRY and CDR2 is SYGVKD. The CDR3 bases are TGTGCCATCAGGGATGGGGAGGGAGGGGCGTACGAGCAGTACTTC. The encoded protein is CAIRDGEGGAYEQYF.

This clonotype was recorded many times. The chain recombines TRBV28 with TRBJ2-7, with D unresolved. The CDR3 runs 14 residues. V lost 1 base to trimming and J lost 5 bases, with 12 bases between them. Germline V CDR1 and CDR2: MDHEN, SYDVKM. CDR3 in DNA: TGTGCCAGCAGTTTATACAGAAGTGGTGACGAGCAGTACTTC. Translating gives CASSLYRSGDEQYF.

The genes are TRBV2 and TRBJ2-7; perhaps TRBD2 as D (5 bases). The germline gives CDR1 SNHLY, CDR2 FYNNEI. This CDR3 spans 16 amino acids. V gave up 9 bases and J gave up 0 bases, with 21 bases separating them. This CDR3 reads CASSKPPGIGSYEQYF. The CDR3 coding sequence is TGTGCCAGTAGTAAGCCGCCGGGAATTGGCTCCTACGAGCAGTACTTC.